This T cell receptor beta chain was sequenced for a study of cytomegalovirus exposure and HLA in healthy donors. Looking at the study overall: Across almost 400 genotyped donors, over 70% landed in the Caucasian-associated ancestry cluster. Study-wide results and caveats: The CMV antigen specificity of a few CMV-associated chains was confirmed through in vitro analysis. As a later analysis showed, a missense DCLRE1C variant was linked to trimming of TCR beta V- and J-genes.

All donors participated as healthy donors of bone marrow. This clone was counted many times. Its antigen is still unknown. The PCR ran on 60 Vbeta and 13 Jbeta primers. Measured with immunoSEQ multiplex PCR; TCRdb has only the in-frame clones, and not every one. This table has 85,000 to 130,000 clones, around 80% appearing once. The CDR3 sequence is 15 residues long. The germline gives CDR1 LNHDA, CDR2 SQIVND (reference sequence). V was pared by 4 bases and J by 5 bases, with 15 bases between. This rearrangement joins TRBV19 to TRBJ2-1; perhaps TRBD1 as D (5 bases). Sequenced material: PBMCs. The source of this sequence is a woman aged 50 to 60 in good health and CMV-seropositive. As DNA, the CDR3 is TGTGCCAGTAGTACCAGGGTTAAGGGTAACAATGAGCAGTTCTTC. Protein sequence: CASSTRVKGNNEQFF.